These T cell receptor beta chains were read from a single sample in a study of cytotoxic CD8 clonotypes in ibrutinib-treated CLL. The table came from immunoSEQ multiplex PCR; TCRdb's copy has only in-frame clones and leaves some out. The repertoire consists of about 130,000 clones, with over 60% occurring once and the leading ten covering roughly 12%. The sequenced sample was PBMCs, obtained after 12 months of ibrutinib treatment. These receptors were taken from a human donor with chronic lymphocytic leukemia. Both conserved end residues are part of each CDR3. The D gene is left open where the match is weak. Rows may omit the clone size; those that give it use once, few, many or a size class.

v_call,d_call,j_call,clone_size,cdr3_aa,cdr3_nt
TRBV27,TRBD2,TRBJ2-7,-,CASRLAGATYEQYF,TGTGCCAGCAGACTAGCGGGTGCCACCTACGAGCAGTACTTC
TRBV11-2,TRBD2,TRBJ2-1,-,CASSLSRTSGHYNEQFF,TGTGCCAGCAGCCTAAGCCGGACTAGCGGGCACTACAATGAGCAGTTCTTC
TRBV29-1,-,TRBJ1-1,-,CSAGPYRRTEAFF,TGCAGCGCCGGGCCCTACCGTCGCACTGAAGCTTTCTTT
TRBV28,-,TRBJ1-1,once,CASRPQVDTEAFF,TGTGCCAGCAGACCCCAAGTAGACACTGAAGCTTTCTTT
TRBV2,TRBD2,TRBJ2-7,-,CASRPGLAAGRNEQYF,TGTGCCAGCAGGCCGGGACTAGCAGCAGGCAGAAACGAGCAGTACTTC
TRBV10-3,TRBD1,TRBJ1-1,few,CAISEGTGANTEAFF,TGTGCCATCAGTGAGGGGACAGGAGCCAACACTGAAGCTTTCTTT
TRBV5-6,-,TRBJ2-7,-,CASSLVLLYF,TGTGCCAGCAGCTTGGTTTTATTGTACTTC
TRBV5-4,-,TRBJ1-1,once,CASSLETMNTEAFF,TGTGCCAGCAGCTTGGAGACGATGAACACTGAAGCTTTCTTT
TRBV4-3,TRBD2,TRBJ2-7,-,CASSQASTSDEQYF,TGCGCCAGCAGCCAAGCCTCGACTAGCGACGAGCAGTACTTC
TRBV2,-,TRBJ2-1,-,CASSAVTDEQFF,TGTGCCAGCAGTGCGGTTACCGATGAGCAGTTCTTC
TRBV19,-,TRBJ2-3,-,CASSIGTPLTDTQYF,TGTGCCAGTAGTATAGGGACTCCGCTGACAGATACGCAGTATTTT
TRBV6-5,TRBD1,TRBJ2-7,-,CASSYSDRVRNEQYF,TGTGCCAGCAGTTACTCGGACAGGGTGCGCAACGAGCAGTACTTC
TRBV7-9,-,TRBJ1-5,-,CASSRAGDQPQHF,TGTGCCAGCAGCCGTGCAGGGGATCAGCCCCAGCATTTT
TRBV4-3,-,TRBJ2-3,-,CASSQQPTWAGSTDTQYF,TGCGCCAGCAGCCAACAGCCAACCTGGGCGGGGAGCACAGATACGCAGTATTTT
TRBV19,-,TRBJ2-1,-,CASRASGSYNEQFF,TGTGCCAGTAGGGCATCGGGCTCCTACAATGAGCAGTTCTTC
TRBV9,-,TRBJ2-1,-,CASSVRALSSYNEQFF,TGTGCCAGCAGCGTGAGGGCCCTAAGCTCCTACAATGAGCAGTTCTTC
TRBV7-6,TRBD1,TRBJ1-1,-,CASSPGRTGRGNEAFF,TGTGCCAGCAGCCCAGGCCGGACAGGGAGGGGAAATGAAGCTTTCTTT
TRBV30,-,TRBJ2-1,once,CAWTYRVGEQFF,TGTGCCTGGACCTACAGGGTTGGTGAGCAGTTCTTC
TRBV10-3,TRBD2,TRBJ2-1,-,CAITSTSGRAGEQFF,TGTGCCATCACCTCAACTAGCGGGAGGGCCGGAGAGCAGTTCTTC
TRBV5-1,TRBD1,TRBJ1-5,few,CASSLDGQGGNQPQHF,TGCGCCAGCAGCTTGGACGGACAGGGAGGCAATCAGCCCCAGCATTTT
TRBV5-1,-,TRBJ2-3,-,CASSPESTTLHTQYF,TGCGCCAGCAGCCCCGAAAGTACGACCCTTCATACGCAGTATTTT
TRBV19,TRBD2,TRBJ2-7,-,CASSGGTSGSPHEQYF,TGTGCCAGTAGTGGCGGGACTAGCGGGAGTCCCCACGAGCAGTACTTC
TRBV9,TRBD1,TRBJ2-2,once,CASSALGTGDGELFF,TGTGCCAGCAGCGCCCTCGGGACAGGGGACGGGGAGCTGTTTTTT
TRBV18,-,TRBJ2-2,-,CASSPQGANTGELFF,TGTGCCAGCTCACCACAGGGCGCGAACACCGGGGAGCTGTTTTTT
TRBV5-1,TRBD2,TRBJ2-3,-,CASSLGLAGRTSTDTQYF,TGCGCCAGCAGCTTGGGGCTAGCGGGACGAACTAGCACAGATACGCAGTATTTT
TRBV7-9,-,TRBJ1-1,-,CASSLSQGTEAFF,TGTGCCAGCAGCTTGTCACAGGGTACTGAAGCTTTCTTT
TRBV7-9,-,TRBJ2-1,few,CASSLAASVIGGAPFF,TGTGCCAGCAGCTTAGCCGCGAGCGTGATAGGGGGTGCTCCGTTCTTC
TRBV7-8,-,TRBJ2-1,-,CASSFGRINEQFF,TGTGCCAGCAGCTTTGGTCGGATCAATGAGCAGTTCTTC
TRBV5-6,-,TRBJ1-3,-,CASSRLEDSGNTIYF,TGTGCCAGCAGCCGGTTGGAGGACTCTGGAAACACCATATATTTT